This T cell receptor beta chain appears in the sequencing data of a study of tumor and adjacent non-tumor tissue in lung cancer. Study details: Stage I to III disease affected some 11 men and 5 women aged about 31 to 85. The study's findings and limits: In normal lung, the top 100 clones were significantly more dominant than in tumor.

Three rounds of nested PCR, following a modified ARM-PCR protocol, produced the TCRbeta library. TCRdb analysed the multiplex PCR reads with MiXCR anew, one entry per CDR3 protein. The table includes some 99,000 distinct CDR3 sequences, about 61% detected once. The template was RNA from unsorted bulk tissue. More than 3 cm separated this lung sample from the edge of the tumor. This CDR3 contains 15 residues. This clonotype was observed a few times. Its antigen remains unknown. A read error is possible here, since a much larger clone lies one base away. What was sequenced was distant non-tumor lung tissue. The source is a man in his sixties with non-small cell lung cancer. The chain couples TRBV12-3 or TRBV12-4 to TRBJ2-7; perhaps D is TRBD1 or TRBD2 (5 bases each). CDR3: CASSFAPDSGLERYF. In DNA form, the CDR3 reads TGTGCCAGCAGTTTTGCTCCCGACAGCGGACTCGAGCGGTACTTC.